Listed here are 25 T cell receptor beta chains from one sample, sequenced in a study of cytomegalovirus exposure and HLA in healthy donors. PCR amplification relied on 60 Vbeta primers (plus 13 Jbeta primers). Data came from immunoSEQ multiplex PCR; TCRdb stores just in-frame clones and leaves some out. The sample shows around 200,000 clones, 82% of them seen only once. What was sequenced was PBMCs. The receptors shown here come from a young woman in good health and CMV-seronegative.

The gene calls are TRBV18 and TRBJ2-7, with 9 bases lining up with TRBD1. The V gene's germline CDR1 is KGHSH and CDR2 LQKENI. This CDR3 comprises 15 residues. Trimming cost V 6 bases and J 2 bases; bases outside gene matches: 8. In DNA, the CDR3 is TGTGCCAGCTCGCCAGCCGGGACAGGGACCTACGAGCAGTACTTC. Translated, it gives CASSPAGTGTYEQYF.

The CDR3 sequence is CASMRQGKADTQYF. As DNA, the CDR3 is TGTGCCAGCATGCGACAGGGGAAGGCAGATACGCAGTATTTT. The chain recombines TRBV6-6 with TRBJ2-3, with 8 nucleotides matching TRBD1. Germline V gives CDR1 MNHNY, CDR2 SVGAGI (reference sequence). J lost 4 bases, V lost 7 bases, and 7 bases had no gene match. The CDR3 length is 14 residues.

The V call is TRBV5-4, the J call TRBJ2-4; 7 bases align to TRBD2. The CDR3 has 15 residues. The J segment lost 1 base and the V segment lost 4 bases, leaving 5 bases of the junction unmatched. Germline CDR1 SGHNT, CDR2 YYREEE (reference sequence). The CDR3 DNA reads as TGTGCCAGCAGCCCCGGGAGGTCGGCCAAAAACATTCAGTACTTC. It is translated as CASSPGRSAKNIQYF.

This sequence joins TRBV19 and TRBJ1-6; 9 bases agree with TRBD1. The CDR3 spans 15 residues. Germline CDR1 LNHDA, CDR2 SQIVND (reference sequence). Trimming took 1 base from V and 7 from J; bases not matched to a gene: 2. CDR3 nucleotides: TGTGCCAGTAGTATAGGAGGACAGGGGAATTCACCCCTCCACTTT. It translates to CASSIGGQGNSPLHF.

The genes are TRBV27 and TRBJ1-1; TRBD1 might be the D (5 bases). The V gene lost 3 bases and the J gene lost 7 bases, with 12 bases spanning the gap. The germline CDR1 and CDR2 sequences are MNHEY and SMNVEV (reference sequence). This CDR3 is built from 13 residues. The CDR3 bases are TGTGCCAGCAGTTTCGGGGGATCGGGTGAAGCTTTCTTT. It translates to CASSFGGSGEAFF.

This rearrangement joins TRBV2 to TRBJ2-1; 11 bases map to TRBD2. The germline V gene has CDR1 SNHLY and CDR2 FYNNEI. V dropped 1 base and J dropped 8; count of bases not matched to a gene: 10. This CDR3 is built from 17 residues. CDR3 loop: CASSEEVSGRAGDEQFF. The CDR3, as DNA: TGTGCCAGCAGTGAAGAGGTTAGCGGGAGGGCCGGGGATGAGCAGTTCTTC.

The chain uses TRBV25-1 and TRBJ2-5; D is uncertain. Germline V gene data show CDR1 as MGHDK and CDR2 as SYGVNS. The ends were cut back, 2 bases at V and 0 bases at J, with 4 bases in the middle. CDR3 size: 13 residues. The CDR3 region is CASSELYQETQYF. The CDR3 DNA reads as TGTGCCAGCAGTGAACTCTACCAAGAGACCCAGTACTTC.

The chain joins TRBV15 to TRBJ2-5; no reliable D call. V dropped 5 bases and J dropped 3 bases, with 10 bases sitting between them. CDR1 is LNHNV, CDR2 YYDKDF, per germline (reference sequence). The CDR3 runs to 13 residues. The DNA for the CDR3 is TGTGCCACCAGCTTCAACTTCGAAGAGACCCAGTACTTC. Translating gives CATSFNFEETQYF.

J is TRBJ2-7 and V is TRBV9; tentative D call: TRBD2 (5 bases). This CDR3 has 15 amino acids. The V gene's germline CDR1 is SGDLS and CDR2 YYNGEE. With 2 bases removed from V and 5 bases from J, the gap between germline ends came to 17 bases. This chain's CDR3 is CASSVSLAGLDEQYF. CDR3 DNA sequence: TGTGCCAGCAGCGTGTCGCTGGCGGGCCTCGACGAGCAGTACTTC.

This sequence joins TRBV2 and TRBJ2-1; TRBD2 aligns across 7 bases. Germline-derived CDR1 and CDR2 are SNHLY and FYNNEI. J was trimmed by 5 bases and V by 3 bases; bases with no gene match: 4. The CDR3 sequence is 14 residues long. This CDR3 is CASSDGLADNEQFF. In DNA, the CDR3 is TGTGCCAGCAGTGATGGCCTAGCGGACAATGAGCAGTTCTTC.

The V and J genes are TRBV25-1 and TRBJ2-3, with TRBD2 matching over 8 bases. The trim removed 3 bases at V and 6 bases at J, leaving 8 bases unmatched. The CDR3 is 15 residues long. Germline V gene sequence: CDR1 MGHDK, CDR2 SYGVNS. The CDR3 DNA follows: TGTGCCAGCAGTGATGTAAGCGGGAGTGGGGATACGCAGTATTTT. It translates to CASSDVSGSGDTQYF. Variable domain in full (rest from reference TRBV25-1 and TRBJ2-3): EADIYQTPRYLVIGTGKKITLECSQTMGHDKMYWYQQDPGMELHLIHYSYGVNSTEKGDLSSESTVSRIRTEHFPLTLESARPSHTSQYLCASSDVSGSGDTQYFGPGTRLTVL.

The chain is built from TRBV18 and TRBJ2-7; D gene unclear. V was shortened by 6 bases and J by 0 bases, with 12 bases between the two germline ends. The CDR3 runs 14 residues. The germline gives CDR1 KGHSH, CDR2 LQKENI. This chain's CDR3 is CASSPQSFSYEQYF. The CDR3 coding sequence is TGTGCCAGCTCCCCCCAGTCTTTCTCCTACGAGCAGTACTTC. Together with reference TRBV18 and TRBJ2-7, the CDR3 gives the full variable domain: NAGVMQNPRHLVRRRGQEARLRCSPMKGHSHVYWYRQLPEEGLKFMVYLQKENIIDESGMPKERFSAEFPKEGPSILRIQQVVRGDSAAYFCASSPQSFSYEQYFGPGTRLTVT.

This clone was detected only a few times. The gene calls are TRBV5-6 and TRBJ1-3; D is perhaps TRBD1 (6 bases). Germline V CDR1 and CDR2: SGHDT, YYEEEE. V gave up 3 bases and J gave up 12 bases, with 13 bases separating them. The CDR3 runs to 12 residues. Here the CDR3 reads CASSYEGVRIYF. In nucleotides, the CDR3 is TGTGCCAGCAGCTACGAGGGGGTGCGCATATATTTT.

The rearrangement links TRBV6-5 to TRBJ2-2, with D unresolved. The CDR3 is 14 amino acids. Trimming pared 5 bases from V and 3 bases from J, leaving 10 bases between. CDR1 is MNHEY and CDR2 is SVGAGI in the germline V gene. The CDR3 region has the DNA TGTGCCAGCAGTCCCTATTTGTACACCGGGGAGCTGTTTTTT. This sequence encodes CASSPYLYTGELFF.

The chain couples TRBV4-1 to TRBJ1-5; no reliable D call. Germline CDR1 reads MGHRA; CDR2 reads YSYEKL. The V end lost 0 bases, the J end lost 10 bases, and 10 bases lay between the germline ends. CDR3 length equals 13 residues. In DNA form, the CDR3 reads TGCGCCAGCAGCCAAGATTGGGCAGTCCCCCAGCATTTT. It encodes CASSQDWAVPQHF.

In the case of this clone: This sample also contains other DNA sequences that code for the same CDR3. The J gene is TRBJ1-1, the V gene TRBV28; maybe TRBD1 (5 bases). The CDR3 is 14 amino acids. Germline lookup yields CDR1 MDHEN and CDR2 SYDVKM. V lost 6 bases to trimming and J lost 8 bases, with 19 bases between them. The CDR3: CASSLVDGGREAFF. The CDR3 DNA reads TGTGCCAGCAGCTTGGTCGACGGGGGGAGGGAAGCTTTCTTT. The whole variable domain, remainder taken from reference TRBV28 and TRBJ1-1, is DVKVTQSSRYLVKRTGEKVFLECVQDMDHENMFWYRQDPGLGLRLIYFSYDVKMKEKGDIPEGYSVSREKKERFSLILESASTNQTSMYLCASSLVDGGREAFFGQGTRLTVV.

The V call is TRBV7-9, the J call TRBJ1-6, with D hard to call. The V gene's germline CDR1 is SEHNR and CDR2 FQNEAQ (reference sequence). V gave up 1 base and J gave up 10 bases, with 11 bases separating them. The CDR3 runs to 14 residues. CDR3 sequence (DNA): TGTGCCAGCAGCTTAGAAATAGTCGTATCACCCCTCCACTTT. Translated: CASSLEIVVSPLHF.

The chain employs TRBV29-1 and TRBJ1-5, with a possible D match to TRBD1 (6 bases). CDR1 and CDR2 (germline): SQVTM, ANQGSEA. V was clipped by 7 bases and J by 8 bases, with 18 bases between them. The CDR3 extends over 13 amino acids. The CDR3 sequence is CSGGGGGLEPQHF. The CDR3, as DNA: TGCAGCGGAGGGGGGGGAGGTTTGGAGCCCCAGCATTTT.

This clone was seen once. The rearrangement links TRBV7-9 to TRBJ1-6; TRBD1 agrees at 7 bases. This CDR3 has 15 residues. From germline, CDR1 is SEHNR and CDR2 FQNEAQ (reference sequence). After removal of 3 bases from V and 7 bases from J, the junction contained 6 bases not matched to a gene. CDR3 sequence (DNA): TGTGCCAGCAGCTTCTCCGGGACAGAAAATTCACCCCTCCACTTT. Residues: CASSFSGTENSPLHF.

A few counts support this clone. CDR3 protein: CASSLGQGVEAFF. The CDR3 bases are TGTGCCAGCAGCTTAGGGCAGGGGGTTGAAGCTTTCTTT. The chain links TRBV7-9 to TRBJ1-1; 7 bases map to TRBD1. Germline lookup yields CDR1 SEHNR and CDR2 FQNEAQ (reference sequence). This CDR3 is 13 amino acids long. The ends lost 1 base at V and 7 bases at J; junction bases unmatched: 3.

The chain links TRBV5-1 to TRBJ2-6; TRBD2 matches 7 bases. This CDR3 has 17 residues. Germline CDR1 reads SGHRS; CDR2 reads YFSETQ. V gave up 3 bases and J gave up 0 bases; unmatched junction bases: 6. The CDR3 region is CASSSSSGFSGANVLTF. As DNA, the CDR3 is TGCGCCAGCAGCTCCAGTAGCGGGTTCTCTGGGGCCAACGTCCTGACTTTC.

This chain links TRBV4-1 with TRBJ1-1; the match to TRBD1 covers 10 bases. The germline V gene encodes CDR1 MGHRA and CDR2 YSYEKL. V gave up 11 bases and J gave up 3 bases; unmatched junction bases: 18. The CDR3 is 17 residues long. Written as DNA, the CDR3 is TGCGCCGCGAGCCTAGGGTGGAGACAGGGGGCTTACACTGAAGCTTTCTTT. It yields the protein CAASLGWRQGAYTEAFF.

The V call is TRBV4-1, the J call TRBJ2-3, with 9 positions matching TRBD2. This CDR3 comprises 17 residues. The germline V gene has CDR1 MGHRA and CDR2 YSYEKL. V gave up 3 bases and J gave up 5 bases; unmatched junction bases: 12. CDR3 nucleotides: TGCGCCAGCAGCCATCCCGGTGGCGGGGGGGCTAGAGATACGCAGTATTTT. Its translation: CASSHPGGGGARDTQYF.

The CDR3: CASSVLSGWGRETQYF. The CDR3, as DNA: TGTGCCAGTAGTGTCTTAAGCGGGTGGGGAAGAGAGACCCAGTACTTC. The chain combines TRBV19 with TRBJ2-5, with a possible D match to TRBD2 (6 bases). The CDR3 covers 16 residues. Germline V CDR1 and CDR2: LNHDA, SQIVND (reference sequence). Trimming cost V 5 bases and J 4 bases, with 20 bases left between them.

V usage is TRBV27 and J usage is TRBJ2-1; 11 nucleotides line up with TRBD2. Losses at the gene ends were 6 bases for V and 4 bases for J; bases not matched to a gene: 5. Germline CDR1 reads MNHEY; CDR2 reads SMNVEV (reference sequence). CDR3 length equals 15 residues. The CDR3 DNA reads as TGTGCCAGCAGACTTAGCGGGGGGGGTTACAATGAGCAGTTCTTC. Translating it yields CASRLSGGGYNEQFF.